Listed below are T cell receptor beta chains from one sample, sequenced in a study of T cells in Graves' hyperthyroidism and ophthalmopathy. One entry per CDR3 protein, called by TCRdb with MiXCR from the multiplex PCR reads. This sample yields about 400,000 distinct CDR3 sequences, of which 14% to 15% are seen a single time; less than 15% belongs to the top ten. Sample: blood. These receptors all come from a man younger than 35 with Graves' ophthalmopathy. CDR3s include the opening cysteine and the closing phenylalanine or tryptophan. D genes are given only for firm matches. Size tells how often a clone was seen (once, few, many) or the class of an expanded clone, and some rows leave it out.

d_call clone_size j_call v_call cdr3_nt cdr3_aa
- once TRBJ2-3 TRBV11-2 TGTGCCAGCAGCTTAGTTGGAATGACAGCAGATACGCAGTATTTT CASSLVGMTADTQYF
- many TRBJ1-1 TRBV29-1 TGCAGCGTTGACGTGACAGGATCATCTGAAGCTTTCTTT CSVDVTGSSEAFF
- - TRBJ2-7 TRBV7-9 TGTGCCAGCAGCGTAGGGACAGAGCAGTACTTC CASSVGTEQYF
- many TRBJ2-3 TRBV10-3 TGTGCCATCAGTGAGGTTCTAGGCGGATTGAGCACAGATACGCAGTATTTT CAISEVLGGLSTDTQYF
- many TRBJ1-3 TRBV11-3 TGTGCCAGCAGCTTATGGTCTGGAAACACCATATATTTT CASSLWSGNTIYF
- many TRBJ2-7 TRBV7-8 TGTGCCAGCAGCAAAAACCGACTGTCCCGGTTCTACGAGCAGTACTTC CASSKNRLSRFYEQYF
TRBD2 many TRBJ2-5 TRBV7-3 TGTGCCAGCAGCTTAGGTGGACTAGCTCCCCGAGAGACCCAGTACTTC CASSLGGLAPRETQYF
- many TRBJ1-1 TRBV5-6 TGTGCCAGCAGCTTACTACAGGGTGCGCGGGGTGACACTGAAGCTTTCTTT CASSLLQGARGDTEAFF
- - TRBJ1-4 TRBV19 TGTGCCAGTAGTATAGTCGCGGCGGCAGGGGAAAATGAAAGACTGTTTTTT CASSIVAAAGENERLFF
- many TRBJ2-7 TRBV20-1 TGCAGTGCTAGAATCCGTAGCGCCGAGCAGTACTTC CSARIRSAEQYF
- once TRBJ2-7 TRBV29-1 TGCAGCGTTGAGGGGGGGGACAGTTACTACGAGCAGTACTTC CSVEGGDSYYEQYF
- many TRBJ1-1 TRBV6-6 TGTGCCAGCAGTTACTCGAAAGGGGCCACTGAAGCTTTCTTT CASSYSKGATEAFF
TRBD2 - TRBJ2-3 TRBV5-1 TGCGCCAGCAGCCGGGAGAGCGGGAGGAGGACAGATACGCAGTATTTT CASSRESGRRTDTQYF
- - TRBJ2-7 TRBV29-1 TGCAGCGTTGGGGGGGAGACAGGGACCTACGAGCAGTACTTC CSVGGETGTYEQYF
TRBD2 - TRBJ2-7 TRBV5-6 TGTGCCAGCAGCTTGGCCTTACTAGCGGGAGAATCCTACGAGCAGTACTTC CASSLALLAGESYEQYF
TRBD2 many TRBJ2-3 TRBV20-1 TGCAGACTAGCGGGGGGGCCCTCGCAGTATTTT CRLAGGPSQYF
TRBD2 few TRBJ2-5 TRBV30 TGTGCCTGGAGAGGTGGGACTAGCGGGGTCCAAGAGACCCAGTACTTC CAWRGGTSGVQETQYF
TRBD1 - TRBJ2-7 TRBV30 TGTGCCTGGAGTGATAAGGGGGCCGACGAGCAGTACTTC CAWSDKGADEQYF
- few TRBJ1-5 TRBV30 TGTGCCTGGAGTAAAAAGGGGGATCAGCCCCAGCATTTT CAWSKKGDQPQHF
TRBD2 many TRBJ2-5 TRBV19 TGTGCCAGTAGTATAGATTTTACTAGCGGGGGGGCAACTCAAGAGACCCAGTACTTC CASSIDFTSGGATQETQYF
- many TRBJ1-1 TRBV3-1 TGTGCCAGCAGCCGAGTCATGAACACTGAAGCTTTCTTT CASSRVMNTEAFF
TRBD2 many TRBJ2-5 TRBV7-2 TGTGCCAGCAGTAAGGGGACTAAAGAGACCCAGTACTTC CASSKGTKETQYF
- - TRBJ1-1 TRBV12-3/TRBV12-4 TGTGCCAGCAGTTCACGGCGGTACACTGAAGCTTTCTTT CASSSRRYTEAFF
TRBD1 - TRBJ2-7 TRBV3-1 TGTGCCAGCAGCCATCCGGACAGGGTCTACGAGCAGTACTTC CASSHPDRVYEQYF
- many TRBJ1-2 TRBV6-1 TGTGCCAGCAGTCTAACAAATCAAGCTAACTATGGCTACACCTTC CASSLTNQANYGYTF
- many TRBJ1-3 TRBV29-1 TGCAGCGTTGAAGCGAGCTCTGGAAACACCATATATTTT CSVEASSGNTIYF
- - TRBJ2-2 TRBV5-1 TGCGCCAGCAGCGCGGGGACGACCACCGGGGAGCTGTTTTTT CASSAGTTTGELFF
- many TRBJ2-5 TRBV12-3/TRBV12-4 TGTGCCAGCAGCCCTGGTACTAGCTGGGAGACCCAGTACTTC CASSPGTSWETQYF
- - TRBJ2-6 TRBV20-1 TGCAGTGCTAGAGTAGAGTCTGGGGCCAACGTCCTGACTTTC CSARVESGANVLTF